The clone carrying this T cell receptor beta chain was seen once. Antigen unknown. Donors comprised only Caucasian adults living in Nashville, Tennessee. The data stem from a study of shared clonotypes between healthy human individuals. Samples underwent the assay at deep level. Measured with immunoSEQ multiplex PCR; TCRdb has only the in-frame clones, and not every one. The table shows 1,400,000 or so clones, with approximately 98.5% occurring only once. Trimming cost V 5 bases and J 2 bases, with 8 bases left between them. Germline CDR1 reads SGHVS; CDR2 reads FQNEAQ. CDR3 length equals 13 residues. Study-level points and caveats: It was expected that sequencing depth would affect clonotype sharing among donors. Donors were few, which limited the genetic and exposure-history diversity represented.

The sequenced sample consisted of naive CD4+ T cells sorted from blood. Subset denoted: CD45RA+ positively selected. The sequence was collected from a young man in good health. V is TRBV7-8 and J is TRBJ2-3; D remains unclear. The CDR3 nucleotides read TGTGCCAGCAGCGCACCCCTCACAGATACGCAGTATTTT. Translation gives CASSAPLTDTQYF. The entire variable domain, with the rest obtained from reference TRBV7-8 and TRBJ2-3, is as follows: GAGVSQSPRYKVAKRGQDVALRCDPISGHVSLFWYQQALGQGPEFLTYFQNEAQLDKSGLPSDRFFAERPEGSVSTLKIQRTQQEDSAVYLCASSAPLTDTQYFGPGTRLTVL.